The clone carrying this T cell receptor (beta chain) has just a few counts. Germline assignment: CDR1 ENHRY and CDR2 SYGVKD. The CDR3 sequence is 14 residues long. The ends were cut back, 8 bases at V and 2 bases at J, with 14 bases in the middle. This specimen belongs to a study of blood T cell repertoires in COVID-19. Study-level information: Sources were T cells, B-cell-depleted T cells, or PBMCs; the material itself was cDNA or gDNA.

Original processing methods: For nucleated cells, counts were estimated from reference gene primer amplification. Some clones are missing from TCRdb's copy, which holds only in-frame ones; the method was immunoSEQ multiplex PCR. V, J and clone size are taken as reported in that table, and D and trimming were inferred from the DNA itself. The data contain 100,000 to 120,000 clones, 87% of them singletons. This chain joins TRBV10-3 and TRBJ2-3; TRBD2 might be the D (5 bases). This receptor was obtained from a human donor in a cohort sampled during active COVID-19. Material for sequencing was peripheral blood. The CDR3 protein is CAIAVARDTDTQYF. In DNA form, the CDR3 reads TGTGCCATCGCGGTAGCCCGGGACACAGATACGCAGTATTTT.